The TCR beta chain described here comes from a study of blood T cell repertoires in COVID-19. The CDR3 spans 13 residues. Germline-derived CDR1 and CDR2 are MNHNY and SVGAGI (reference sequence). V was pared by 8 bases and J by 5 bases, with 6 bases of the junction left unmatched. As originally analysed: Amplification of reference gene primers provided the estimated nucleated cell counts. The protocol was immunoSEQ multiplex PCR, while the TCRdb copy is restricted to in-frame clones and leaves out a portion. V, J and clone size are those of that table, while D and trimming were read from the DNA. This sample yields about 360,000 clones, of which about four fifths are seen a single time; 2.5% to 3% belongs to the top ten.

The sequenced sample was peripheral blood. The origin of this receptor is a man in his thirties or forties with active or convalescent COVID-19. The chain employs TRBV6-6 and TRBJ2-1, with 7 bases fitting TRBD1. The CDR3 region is CASPTGSNNEQFF. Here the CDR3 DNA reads TGTGCCAGCCCGACAGGGTCTAACAATGAGCAGTTCTTC.